The present T cell receptor (beta chain) was sequenced within a study of vaccination and CD4 T cells after COVID-19. The overall study: Following dose two, a median about 65 days (range 14 to 241) passed before post-vaccine samples were taken. Each control was exposed to a CEFX pool, an HIV-1 Nef pool, or no peptide at all.

Treatment denoted: approximately 10-day PBMC culture with coronavirus spike peptide pools or control peptides (ViraFEST assay). The Oncomine TCR Beta short-read assay was applied to DNA of cultured CD4+ T cells. TCRdb re-called the PCR reads through MiXCR, storing one row per CDR3 protein. The sample includes more than 14,000 distinct CDR3 sequences, about 48% of them seen just once. Germline V CDR1 and CDR2: SNHLY, FYNNEI. The length of the CDR3 is 13 residues. The V end lost 5 bases, the J end lost 1 base, and 8 bases lay between the germline ends. To note about this clonotype: Its antigen is not known.

The clonotype comes from a human donor who had recovered from COVID-19. The source material was CD4+ T cells from blood, cultured in vitro. The V call is TRBV2, the J call TRBJ1-1; unclear D gene. The CDR3 protein is CASSFFWNTEAFF. The CDR3 DNA reads as TGTGCCAGCAGTTTCTTTTGGAACACTGAAGCTTTCTTT.